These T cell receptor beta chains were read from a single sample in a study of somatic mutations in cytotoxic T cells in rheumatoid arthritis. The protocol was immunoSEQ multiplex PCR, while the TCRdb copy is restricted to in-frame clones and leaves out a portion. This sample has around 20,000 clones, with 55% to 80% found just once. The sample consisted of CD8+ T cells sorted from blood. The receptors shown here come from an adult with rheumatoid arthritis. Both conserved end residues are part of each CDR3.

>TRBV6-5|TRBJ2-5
CASSYSTGYETQYF
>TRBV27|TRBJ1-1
CASSAQGRTEAFF
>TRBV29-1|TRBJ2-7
CSVRSGTGYEQYF
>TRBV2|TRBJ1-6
CASQDGRGWSPLHF
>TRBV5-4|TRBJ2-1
CASSFSGGNEQFF
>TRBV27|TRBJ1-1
CASSLPGTGTMNTEAFF
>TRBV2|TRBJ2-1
CASSGGLSSYNEQFF
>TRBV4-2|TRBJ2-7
CASSQGALGEQYF
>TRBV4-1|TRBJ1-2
CASSQGTGINYGYTF
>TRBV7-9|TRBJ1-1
CASSLLGQGREDTEAFF
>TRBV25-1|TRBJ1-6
CASRDNSPLHF
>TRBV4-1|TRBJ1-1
CASSQVGGGTEAFF
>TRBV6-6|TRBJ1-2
CASSPTDNYGYTF
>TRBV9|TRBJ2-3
CASSPRGARSSTDTQYF
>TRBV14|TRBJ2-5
CASSQDQGKGTQYF
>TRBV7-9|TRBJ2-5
CASQYGGGQETQYF
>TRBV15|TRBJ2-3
CATSTTTGGIDTQYF
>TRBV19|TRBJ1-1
CASSLGQTNTEAFF
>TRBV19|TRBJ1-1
CASSIGTGWTEAFF
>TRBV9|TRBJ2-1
CASSVVGRGGHHEQFF
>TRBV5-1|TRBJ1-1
CASSPRDRENTEAFF
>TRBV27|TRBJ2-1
CASSLSQGGNEQFF
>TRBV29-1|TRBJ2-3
CSVRGVSTDTQYF
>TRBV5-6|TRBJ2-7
CASSPYGHEQYF
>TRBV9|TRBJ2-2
CASSQGREGPNTGELFF
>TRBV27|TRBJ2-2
CASSFKGPPRTAGTGELFF
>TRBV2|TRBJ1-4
CASSDAGGYEKLFF
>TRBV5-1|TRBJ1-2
CASSLGPRPDGYTF
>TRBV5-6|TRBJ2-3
CASTLGSTDTQYF
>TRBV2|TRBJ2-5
CASSEAEGTDQETQYF
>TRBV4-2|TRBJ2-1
CASSQGADPRNEQFF
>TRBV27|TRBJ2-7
CASSTLGYEQYF
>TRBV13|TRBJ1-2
CASSHGVYSTF
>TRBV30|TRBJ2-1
CAWSFGTGGYNEQFF
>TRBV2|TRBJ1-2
CASSETQEEYGYTF
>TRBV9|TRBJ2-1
CASTPGHEANEQFF
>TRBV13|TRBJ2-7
CASSLGGEQYF
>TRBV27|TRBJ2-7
CASSSPGRSYEQYF
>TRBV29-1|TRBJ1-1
CSVETGGDTEAFF
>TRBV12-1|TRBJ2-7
CASSSYNRDREGYEQYF
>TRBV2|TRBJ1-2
CASSGTGVNYGYTF
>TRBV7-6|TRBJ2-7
CASSPGQTFYEQYF
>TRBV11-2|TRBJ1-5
CASSLTSNQPQHF
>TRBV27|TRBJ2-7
CASSHRGGYEQYF
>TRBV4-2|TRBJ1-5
CASSGGDFQPQHF
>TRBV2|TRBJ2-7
CASSDSYEQYF
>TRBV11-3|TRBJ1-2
CASSLADRRVDGYTF
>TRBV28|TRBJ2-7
CASSPNEGPEYF
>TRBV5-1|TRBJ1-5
CASSWTGNGNQPQHF
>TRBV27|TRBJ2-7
CASGGWGPTYEQYF
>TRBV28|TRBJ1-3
CASSLDRISGNTIYF
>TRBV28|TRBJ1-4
CASSRYNEKLFF
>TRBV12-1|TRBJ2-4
CASSSEQGAGIQYF
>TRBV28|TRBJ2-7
CASSLNHEQYF